The 28 T cell receptor beta chains in this list originate from one sample, sequenced in a study of early T cells in non-severe SARS-CoV-2 infection (dated by TCRdb to the early 2020s). Preparation of the library involved 5' RACE. Data came from a NextSeq 500. TCRdb trimmed the raw reads at Q25, called clones with MiXCR and kept productive beta chains. Rows are unified per CDR3 protein, each entry keeping the most common DNA and genes. The sample table lists around 39,000 distinct CDR3 sequences, 5% to 6% of them with a count of one. The top ten clonotypes cover roughly 6.2% of the sample. The starting material was whole blood, obtained at baseline. The source is an adult who was a healthcare worker with PCR-confirmed SARS-CoV-2 infection or an uninfected control (not recorded which).

This clonotype came up many times. The chain combines TRBV9 with TRBJ2-5, with TRBD2 as a possible D gene (5 bases). The CDR3 extends over 15 amino acids. The germline V gene encodes CDR1 SGDLS and CDR2 YYNGEE. The ends were cut back, 4 bases at V and 0 bases at J, with 13 bases in the middle. The CDR3 loop reads CASSSSPDYQETQYF. The CDR3 coding sequence is TGTGCCAGCAGCTCTAGCCCCGACTACCAAGAGACCCAGTACTTC.

This clonotype was counted many times. The genes are TRBV28 and TRBJ2-1, with 7 positions matching TRBD2. Germline V gene lookup returns CDR1 MDHEN and CDR2 SYDVKM. This CDR3 is 14 amino acids long. J was trimmed by 4 bases and V by 5 bases; bases with no gene match: 5. CDR3 bases: TGTGCCAGCAGTGTCCGGGACTATTACAATGAGCAGTTCTTC. Translation gives CASSVRDYYNEQFF. Full variable domain (rest looked up from reference TRBV28 and TRBJ2-1): DVKVTQSSRYLVKRTGEKVFLECVQDMDHENMFWYRQDPGLGLRLIYFSYDVKMKEKGDIPEGYSVSREKKERFSLILESASTNQTSMYLCASSVRDYYNEQFFGPGTRLTVL.

The V gene is TRBV20-1, the J gene TRBJ1-1, with D possibly being TRBD1 (5 bases). In germline, CDR1 is DFQATT, CDR2 SNEGSKA (reference sequence). CDR3 size: 12 residues. V lost 3 bases and J 1 base, leaving 6 bases between the germline ends. In nucleotides, the CDR3 is TGCAGTGCTAGGCAGGGGAACACTGAAGCTTTCTTT. Translating gives CSARQGNTEAFF.

This clonotype was seen ten or more times. The chain joins TRBV4-1 to TRBJ1-5; D unclear. CDR1 is MGHRA and CDR2 is YSYEKL in the germline V gene. With 0 bases removed from V and 3 bases from J, the gap between germline ends came to 6 bases. The CDR3 covers 14 residues. The CDR3 sequence is CASSQDSINQPQHF. The CDR3 DNA follows: TGCGCCAGCAGCCAAGATAGCATCAATCAGCCCCAGCATTTT.

The chain uses TRBV6-5 and TRBJ2-1; TRBD1 aligns across 7 bases. CDR3 length equals 14 residues. CDR1 is MNHEY and CDR2 is SVGAGI in the germline V gene. Germline trimming cut 2 bases from V and 7 bases from J; bases unmatched to any gene: 5. The CDR3 DNA follows: TGTGCCAGCAGTTACGAGGGGGCCGGAAATGAGCAGTTCTTC. This translates into CASSYEGAGNEQFF.

As to this clonotype: One base away lies a much larger clone, so this may be a sequencing read error. The chain has TRBV27 and TRBJ2-3; D is uncertain. With the DNA end fitting TRBJ1-5 better, the J assignment may be wrong. Per the germline V gene, CDR1 is MNHEY and CDR2 is SMNVEV (reference sequence). This CDR3 spans 16 amino acids. CDR3 in amino acids: CASSLRLAFRTDTQHF. In DNA form, the CDR3 reads TGTGCCAGCAGTTTAAGGCTCGCTTTCAGAACAGATACGCAGCATTTT.

This clonotype appeared many times. V usage is TRBV12-3 or TRBV12-4 and J usage is TRBJ2-1, with 7 positions matching TRBD2. The length of the CDR3 is 16 residues. J was trimmed by 8 bases and V by 6 bases; bases with no gene match: 16. The CDR3, as DNA: TGTGCCAGCAGCCCTCGCCCAGCGGGGTCCCCACATGAGCAGTTCTTC. It yields the protein CASSPRPAGSPHEQFF.

In its sample, this clonotype was seen many times. This chain joins TRBV20-1 and TRBJ2-1, with 10 positions matching TRBD2. This CDR3 region has 17 residues. The J segment lost 0 bases and the V segment lost 0 bases, leaving 5 bases of the junction unmatched. The germline V gene encodes CDR1 DFQATT and CDR2 SNEGSKA (reference sequence). DNA for the CDR3: TGCAGTGCTAGAGATGTTCTAGCGGGAGACTCCTACAATGAGCAGTTCTTC. It translates to CSARDVLAGDSYNEQFF.

This clonotype was found many times. The chain's CDR3 is CASMHRYNEQFF. CDR3 DNA sequence: TGTGCCAGCATGCATCGTTACAATGAGCAGTTCTTC. The V and J genes are TRBV6-5 and TRBJ2-1; no definite D call. V was shortened by 7 bases and J by 4 bases, with 8 bases between the two germline ends. Per the germline V gene, CDR1 is MNHEY and CDR2 is SVGAGI. The CDR3 has 12 amino acids.

Ten or more counts support this clonotype. The chain combines TRBV6-6 with TRBJ1-2, with 7 positions matching TRBD1. This CDR3 spans 15 amino acids. V shed 6 bases, J shed 0 bases, and the junction held 7 bases outside the gene matches. Germline CDR1 and CDR2: MNHNY and SVGAGI (reference sequence). The CDR3, as DNA: TGTGCCAGCAGCCTCACACAGGGGACTAACTATGGCTACACCTTC. This encodes CASSLTQGTNYGYTF.

This clonotype came up many times. The chain employs TRBV27 and TRBJ1-1; D is perhaps TRBD1 (5 bases). CDR1 is MNHEY, CDR2 SMNVEV, per germline (reference sequence). The CDR3 is made up of 13 amino acids. Trimming removed 5 bases from V and 2 bases from J, with 9 bases in between. CDR3 coding DNA: TGTGCCAGCAGTGTACAGGCAAACACTGAAGCTTTCTTT. Its translation is CASSVQANTEAFF.

This clonotype came up many times. J is TRBJ1-2 and V is TRBV7-6, with 7 bases lining up with TRBD1. There are 16 residues in the CDR3. Germline CDR1 reads SGHVS; CDR2 reads FNYEAQ. J lost 6 bases, V lost 5 bases, and 15 bases had no gene match. CDR3 bases: TGTGCCAGCAGCCCCTGGGACAGTCCCCATGTTCATGGCTACACCTTC. Its protein product is CASSPWDSPHVHGYTF. Based on the CDR3 plus reference TRBV7-6 and TRBJ1-2, the full variable domain is GAGVSQSPRYKVTKRGQDVALRCDPISGHVSLYWYRQALGQGPEFLTYFNYEAQQDKSGLPNDRFSAERPEGSISTLTIQRTEQRDSAMYRCASSPWDSPHVHGYTFGSGTRLTVV.

This clonotype has at least ten counts. The chain joins TRBV20-1 to TRBJ2-1, with TRBD2 matching over 12 bases. Germline V gene sequence: CDR1 DFQATT, CDR2 SNEGSKA (reference sequence). This CDR3 contains 14 residues. J gave up 9 bases and V 3 bases, and 6 bases lay outside the gene matches. CDR3 amino acids: CSARGLAGLIEQFF. The CDR3 region has the DNA TGCAGTGCTAGGGGACTAGCGGGCCTAATTGAGCAGTTCTTC.

This rearrangement joins TRBV19 to TRBJ2-2, with TRBD2 identical over 8 bases. This CDR3 region has 13 residues. Germline trimming cut 3 bases from V and 13 bases from J; bases unmatched to any gene: 7. Germline lookup yields CDR1 LNHDA and CDR2 SQIVND (reference sequence). The CDR3, as DNA: TGTGCCAGTAGTATCGGACTAGCCCATGGGCTGTTTTTT. Translating it yields CASSIGLAHGLFF.

The chain joins TRBV5-1 to TRBJ2-7, with TRBD2 matching over 9 bases. The ends lost 1 base at V and 4 bases at J; junction bases unmatched: 6. The CDR3 has 15 amino acids. Germline-derived CDR1 and CDR2 are SGHRS and YFSETQ. The CDR3 region is CASSLKASGIYEQYF. CDR3 in DNA: TGCGCCAGCAGCTTGAAAGCTAGCGGGATATACGAGCAGTACTTC.

This clonotype was counted many times. The chain links TRBV11-1 to TRBJ2-1; D tentatively fits TRBD1 or TRBD2 (5 bases each). V lost 0 bases and J lost 0, with 6 bases in between. This CDR3 contains 15 residues. Germline values: CDR1 SGHAT, CDR2 FQDESV (reference sequence). The CDR3 region is CASSLAGTSYNEQFF. The CDR3 nucleotides read TGTGCCAGCAGCTTAGCGGGGACCTCCTACAATGAGCAGTTCTTC.

This sequence joins TRBV27 and TRBJ2-5, with a possible D match to TRBD2 (6 bases). Deletions cut 2 bases from V and 5 bases from J, with 9 bases between. This CDR3 is built from 13 residues. Per germline, CDR1 MNHEY and CDR2 SMNVEV (reference sequence). The CDR3 here is CASSLGGRETQYF. DNA for the CDR3: TGTGCCAGCAGTTTAGGAGGGAGGGAGACCCAGTACTTC.

This clonotype was seen many times. The rearrangement joins TRBV25-1 to TRBJ2-3, with a weak D call TRBD1 (6 bases). This CDR3 spans 13 amino acids. Germline V gene sequence: CDR1 MGHDK, CDR2 SYGVNS. V lost 7 bases and J 2 bases, leaving 10 bases between the germline ends. The CDR3 loop is CASKGQLTDTQYF. The CDR3 region has the DNA TGTGCCAGCAAAGGACAGCTCACAGATACGCAGTATTTT.

This clonotype was detected only a few times. The gene calls are TRBV27 and TRBJ1-4; D is possibly TRBD1 (5 bases). V shed 6 bases and J shed 5 bases, with 13 bases lying between them. CDR1 and CDR2 from the germline V gene are MNHEY and SMNVEV (reference sequence). The CDR3 runs 14 residues. CDR3 protein: CASRLGLPNEKLFF. The CDR3 coding sequence is TGTGCCAGCAGACTGGGACTTCCGAATGAAAAACTGTTTTTT.

This clonotype came up many times. The rearrangement joins TRBV11-2 to TRBJ2-1; 15 bases line up with TRBD2. The length of the CDR3 is 17 residues. J gave up 10 bases and V 5 bases, and 12 bases lay outside the gene matches. CDR1 and CDR2 (germline): SGHAT, FQNNGV. Written as DNA, the CDR3 is TGTGCCAGCAGCACCTCCGGGACTAGCGGGAGGAACGGAGAGCAGTTCTTC. This sequence encodes CASSTSGTSGRNGEQFF.

The V gene is TRBV29-1, the J gene TRBJ1-6; D might be TRBD1 (6 bases). This CDR3 has 13 residues. CDR1 is SQVTM, CDR2 ANQGSEA, per germline. Between the trimmed V and J ends, which lost 5 bases and 10 bases, there was a span of 15 bases. The CDR3 region has the DNA TGCAGCGTTTCTTTAGGGGGGAACTCACCCCTCCACTTT. Amino acids: CSVSLGGNSPLHF.

Points on this clonotype: The junction differs from germline at one of its ends, possibly a read error. V is TRBV6-2 or TRBV6-3 and J is TRBJ2-3, with 9 positions matching TRBD2. This CDR3 is built from 14 residues. Germline CDR1 and CDR2: MNHEY and SVGEGT. In DNA, the CDR3 is TGTGCCGGCAGCGGGACTAGCCAAACAGATACGCAGTATTTT. Amino acids: CAGSGTSQTDTQYF.

This clonotype turned up a few times. The chain joins TRBV10-3 to TRBJ2-1; no clear D. The CDR3 length is 14 residues. Germline V gene lookup returns CDR1 ENHRY and CDR2 SYGVKD. Between the trimmed V and J ends, which lost 3 bases and 10 bases, there was a span of 16 bases. CDR3 bases: TGTGCCATCAGTGAAGGGTTGGGGAACGGCGAGCAGTTCTTC. It yields the protein CAISEGLGNGEQFF.

This chain connects TRBV3-1 to TRBJ1-5; D not certain. The CDR3 covers 11 residues. CDR1 and CDR2 from the germline V gene are LGHDT and YNNKEL (reference sequence). The V and J ends lost 4 bases and 9 bases respectively, with 7 bases between them. The chain's CDR3 is CASSPEGPQHF. DNA for the CDR3: TGTGCCAGCAGCCCCGAGGGGCCCCAGCATTTT.

The table lists this clonotype with many counts. The chain couples TRBV29-1 to TRBJ2-1, with TRBD2 as a possible D gene (6 bases). The germline V gene has CDR1 SQVTM and CDR2 ANQGSEA. V lost 4 bases and J lost 3, with 13 bases in between. The CDR3 is made up of 14 amino acids. The CDR3 loop reads CSVGNRRGYNEQFF. CDR3 bases: TGCAGCGTTGGGAACAGGAGGGGCTACAATGAGCAGTTCTTC.

Only a few counts were recorded for this clonotype. The rearrangement links TRBV19 to TRBJ2-6; 8 positions agree with TRBD1. Germline V CDR1 and CDR2: LNHDA, SQIVND (reference sequence). V dropped 7 bases and J dropped 1; count of bases not matched to a gene: 6. The CDR3 runs 16 residues. The CDR3 nucleotides read TGTGCCAGTACTTACAGGGGGTGGTCTGGGGCCAACGTCCTGACTTTC. Translated, it gives CASTYRGWSGANVLTF. The variable domain in full, completed from reference TRBV19 and TRBJ2-6, reads DGGITQSPKYLFRKEGQNVTLSCEQNLNHDAMYWYRQDPGQGLRLIYYSQIVNDFQKGDIAEGYSVSREKKESFPLTVTSAQKNPTAFYLCASTYRGWSGANVLTFGAGSRLTVL.

Worth noting for this clonotype: A much more abundant neighbour one base away suggests this may be a read error. This rearrangement joins TRBV7-2 to TRBJ1-1; D is unresolved. The CDR3 is 11 amino acids. V lost 3 bases to trimming and J lost 7 bases, with 6 bases between them. Germline V CDR1 and CDR2: SGHTA, FQGNSA. The CDR3 sequence is CASSFPVEAFF. The CDR3 coding sequence is TGTGCCAGCAGCTTCCCTGTTGAAGCTTTCTTT. The full variable domain, with the rest looked up from reference TRBV7-2 and TRBJ1-1, is GAGVSQSPSNKVTEKGKDVELRCDPISGHTALYWYRQSLGQGLEFLIYFQGNSAPDKSGLPSDRFSAERTGGSVSTLTIQRTQQEDSAVYLCASSFPVEAFFGQGTRLTVV.

This clonotype was detected many times. The V gene is TRBV20-1, the J gene TRBJ2-6, with D tentatively TRBD1 (5 bases). The CDR3 has 17 amino acids. In germline, CDR1 is DFQATT, CDR2 SNEGSKA (reference sequence). The V end was cut by 0 bases, the J end by 0 bases, with 12 bases between. The CDR3 DNA sequence: TGCAGTGCTAGAGAGGACATAAAGAGCTCTGGGGCCAACGTCCTGACTTTC. This translates into CSAREDIKSSGANVLTF.